This is a list of T cell receptor beta chains from one sample in a study of neoadjuvant anti-PD-1 for oral cavity cancer. Sequencing was performed with immunoSEQ multiplex PCR; in TCRdb, only in-frame clones are kept and a portion is missing. The top ten clones hold 16% of a sample with more than 30,000 clones, 35% to 40% of them seen once. The source material was tumor tissue, sampled after nivolumab (anti-PD-1) treatment. The receptor source for this set is a person aged 40 to 85 with oral cavity squamous cell carcinoma. The CDR3 runs from the conserved cysteine through the conserved F or W. Fields, in order: J gene, clone size, D gene, V gene, CDR3 DNA, CDR3 protein. The D gene is left open where the match is weak. Expanded clones get a size class; other rows say once, few or many, or leave the size out.

TRBJ2-1 . . TRBV12-5 TGTGCTAGTGGTCCGCGCCTGGGGGGACTCCAAAATGAGCAGTTCTTC CASGPRLGGLQNEQFF
TRBJ1-3 many . TRBV6-5 TGTGCCAGCAGTTACGACGGCTTCTCTGGAAACACCATATATTTT CASSYDGFSGNTIYF
TRBJ1-3 few . TRBV5-1 TGCGCCAGCAGCTTGGTCCAGGGGTCTGGAAACACCATATATTTT CASSLVQGSGNTIYF
TRBJ1-2 . . TRBV28 TGTGCCAGCACAGGAGTTTATGGCTACACCTTC CASTGVYGYTF
TRBJ1-2 few . TRBV2 TGTGCCAGCAGTGCCTCAGGGGCTAACTATGGCTACACCTTC CASSASGANYGYTF
TRBJ2-1 . TRBD2 TRBV5-1 TGCGCCAGCACCCGGGGGGGCTCCTACAATGAGCAGTTCTTC CASTRGGSYNEQFF
TRBJ2-1 few . TRBV5-1 TGCGCCAGCAGCTACGACTCAAATGAGCAGTTCTTC CASSYDSNEQFF
TRBJ2-5 . . TRBV7-9 TGTGCCAGCAGCTTCGGCCGGGCCCCCCAAGAGACCCAGTACTTC CASSFGRAPQETQYF
TRBJ1-2 . . TRBV9 TGTGCCAGCAGCGGACACTTGCTAGGAACTAACTATGGCTACACCTTC CASSGHLLGTNYGYTF
TRBJ2-1 . . TRBV28 TGTGCCAGCAGGACCACTCTGGGGGGGGCCTCCCCAGTTCTCTTC CASRTTLGGASPVLF
TRBJ2-5 . TRBD1 TRBV9 TGTGCCAGCAGCGTGGACAGGTTCCAAGAGACCCAGTACTTC CASSVDRFQETQYF
TRBJ2-7 many TRBD1 TRBV2 TGTGCCGCCCATAGGGGACAGCGCTACGAGCAGTACTTC CAAHRGQRYEQYF
TRBJ2-7 medium-sized . TRBV7-2 TGTGCCAGCAGCCTAAACAGGGTTAGCTCCTACGAGCAGTACTTC CASSLNRVSSYEQYF
TRBJ1-5 . . TRBV2 TGTGCCAGCAGTGAACCAGACAATCAGCCCCAGCATTTT CASSEPDNQPQHF
TRBJ2-1 . TRBD1 TRBV7-8 TGTGCCAGCAGCTTAGGGGACAGGGACGGTGAGCAGTTCTTC CASSLGDRDGEQFF
TRBJ2-7 . . TRBV29-1 TGCAGCGTAAGGGCGGGGCCTACCTCCTACGAGCAGTACTTC CSVRAGPTSYEQYF
TRBJ2-7 few . TRBV7-9 TGTGCCAGCAGCTCCCCTTACGAGCAGTACTTC CASSSPYEQYF
TRBJ2-7 . . TRBV11-3 TGTGCCAGCAGCTTAGACGCCGACTCCTACGAGCAGTACTTC CASSLDADSYEQYF
TRBJ1-1 many . TRBV5-4 TGTGCCAGCAGCGTTCGGGACACTGAAGCTTTCTTT CASSVRDTEAFF
TRBJ1-2 . . TRBV19 TGTGCCAGTAGTCCACTTGGGGGGTATGGCTACACCTTC CASSPLGGYGYTF
TRBJ2-7 . TRBD1 TRBV30 TGTGCCTGGAACCTAGAGGGGACAGGGCGCTACGAGCAGTACTTC CAWNLEGTGRYEQYF
TRBJ2-1 . TRBD2 TRBV27 TGTGCCAGCAGGGGTTCAGCGGGAGTCAGCGGTGAGCAGTTCTTC CASRGSAGVSGEQFF
TRBJ1-2 . . TRBV28 TGTGCCAGCACCCTTACCAGCTATGGCTACACCTTC CASTLTSYGYTF
TRBJ1-1 few . TRBV19 TGTGCCAGTAGTAGGGGGAGGGGGTCTGAAGCTTTCTTT CASSRGRGSEAFF
TRBJ2-3 . . TRBV4-1 TGCGCCAGCAGCCTCCACAGCCGTAGCACAGATACGCAGTATTTT CASSLHSRSTDTQYF
TRBJ2-7 . . TRBV6-5 TGTGCCAGCAGTTTCTCCCAGGGTTACTACGAGCAGTACTTC CASSFSQGYYEQYF
TRBJ1-1 . TRBD1 TRBV7-9 TGTGCCAGCAGCTACGGGGACAGGGTCTACGCTTTCTTT CASSYGDRVYAFF
TRBJ2-2 few . TRBV7-9 TGTGCCAGCAGCCTGCGGAGCGTCGGCACCGGGGAGCTGTTTTTT CASSLRSVGTGELFF
TRBJ2-7 many . TRBV4-2 TGTGCCAGCAGCCAAGATGTGGTCGGCTACGAGCAGTACTTC CASSQDVVGYEQYF
TRBJ2-2 . . TRBV7-9 TGTGCCAGCAGGCAGGGCGGGACCGTCTTGACCGGGGAGCTGTTTTTT CASRQGGTVLTGELFF
TRBJ1-2 many . TRBV7-3 TGTGCCAGCAGCTTAACTGGGGGGTCCTTCGATGGCTACACCTTC CASSLTGGSFDGYTF
TRBJ2-5 few . TRBV7-2 TGTGCCAGCAGATCGACGCGGGCCGGGAAGACCCAGTACTTC CASRSTRAGKTQYF
TRBJ2-2 . TRBD2 TRBV2 TGTGCCAGCAGTGGCATTAGCGGGGCCCCCGGGGAGCTGTTTTTT CASSGISGAPGELFF
TRBJ1-1 few . TRBV27 TGTGCCAGCAGTTTAATGCAGAACACTGAAGCTTTCTTT CASSLMQNTEAFF
TRBJ1-5 large . TRBV2 TGTGCCAGCAGTGGTCAGGGAAGGAGTCAGCCCCAGCATTTT CASSGQGRSQPQHF
TRBJ2-2 . . TRBV6-6 TGTGCCAGCAGCCTTTACAGGGACACCGGGGAGCTGTTTTTT CASSLYRDTGELFF
TRBJ2-5 few TRBD2 TRBV7-8 TGTGCCAGCAGTTACCGCGTGGCTAGCGGGCTAGAGACCCAGTACTTC CASSYRVASGLETQYF
TRBJ2-1 few . TRBV15 TGTGCCACCAGCAGAATTGGGGTGTACAATGAGCAGTTCTTC CATSRIGVYNEQFF
TRBJ2-1 . . TRBV5-6 TGTGCCAGCAGCTCGCTCTTGAACCCCTACAATGAGCAGTTCTTC CASSSLLNPYNEQFF
TRBJ1-5 . . TRBV19 TGTGCCAGTAGTATCGGTCGGCAGTTTAGCAATCAGCCCCAGCATTTT CASSIGRQFSNQPQHF
TRBJ1-2 few . TRBV2 TGTGCCAGCAGGGAGCCTCACAGAGTCTATGGCTACACCTTC CASREPHRVYGYTF
TRBJ2-7 . . TRBV30 TGTGCCTGGAGTGTACGAGGCGAGCAGTACTTC CAWSVRGEQYF
TRBJ1-5 few . TRBV30 TGTGCCTGGAGTCGGGGGTCTGCTCCGCCCCAGCATTTT CAWSRGSAPPQHF
TRBJ2-7 many . TRBV9 TGTGCCAGCAGCGTAGCCAGCTCCTACGAGCAGTACTTC CASSVASSYEQYF
TRBJ2-3 . . TRBV5-1 TGCGCCAGCAGCTTCCAGGTCACAGATACGCAGTATTTT CASSFQVTDTQYF